This TCR beta chain was observed in a study of human T cells and chemical hapten exposure. For the study at large: Small volume differences among pooled libraries mainly caused per-sample TCR yield variation.

Germline values: CDR1 SGHRS, CDR2 YFSETQ. The length of the CDR3 is 14 residues. Trimming stripped 4 bases from V and 1 base from J, with 12 bases between. Regarding time point: patch test 1, 2 weeks after DPC sensitization. The treatment is: therapeutic diphenylcyclopropenone sensitization with weekly scalp DPC. Ten or more counts support this clonotype. MiXCR, applied by TCRdb to the RACE reads, yields one record per CDR3 protein. The sample includes some 81,000 distinct CDR3 sequences, 7% to 8% of them seen just once. The receptor comes from a woman aged 30 to 39 with alopecia areata. Some clones in this sample may be carry-over from other donors' samples. This specimen was whole blood, taken in connection with sensitization to the hapten diphenylcyclopropenone (DPC). The chain has TRBV5-1 and TRBJ2-7; D remains unclear. The CDR3 loop is CASSPSTSSYEQYF. In DNA form, the CDR3 reads TGCGCCAGCAGCCCCTCGACAAGTTCCTACGAGCAGTACTTC.